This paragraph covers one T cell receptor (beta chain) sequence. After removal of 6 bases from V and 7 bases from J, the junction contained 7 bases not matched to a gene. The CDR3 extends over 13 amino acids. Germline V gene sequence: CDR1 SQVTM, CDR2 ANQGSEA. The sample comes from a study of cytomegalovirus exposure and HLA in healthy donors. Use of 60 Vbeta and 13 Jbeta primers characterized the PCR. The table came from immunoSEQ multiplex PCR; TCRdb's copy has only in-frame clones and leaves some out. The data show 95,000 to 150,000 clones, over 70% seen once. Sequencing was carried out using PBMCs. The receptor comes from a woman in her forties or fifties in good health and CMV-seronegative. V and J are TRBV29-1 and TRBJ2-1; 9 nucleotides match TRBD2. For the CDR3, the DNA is TGCAGCGTACTAGCGGGTTTTGGAAATGAGCAGTTCTTC. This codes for CSVLAGFGNEQFF.